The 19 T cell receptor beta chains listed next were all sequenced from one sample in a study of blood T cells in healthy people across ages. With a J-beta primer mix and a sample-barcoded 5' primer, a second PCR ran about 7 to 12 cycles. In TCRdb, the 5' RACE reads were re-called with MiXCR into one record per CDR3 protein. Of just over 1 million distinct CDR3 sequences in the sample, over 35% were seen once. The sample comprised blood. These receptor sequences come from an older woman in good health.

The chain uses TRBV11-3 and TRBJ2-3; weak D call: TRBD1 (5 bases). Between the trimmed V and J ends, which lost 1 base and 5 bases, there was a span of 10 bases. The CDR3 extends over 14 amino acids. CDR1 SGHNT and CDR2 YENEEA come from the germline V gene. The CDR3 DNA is TGTGCCAGCAGCTTAGGGGGCCTTGAAGATACGCAGTATTTT. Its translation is CASSLGGLEDTQYF. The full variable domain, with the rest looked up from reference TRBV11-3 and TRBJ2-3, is EAGVVQSPRYKIIEKKQPVAFWCNPISGHNTLYWYLQNLGQGPELLIRYENEEAVDDSQLPKDRFSAERLKGVDSTLKIQPAELGDSAVYLCASSLGGLEDTQYFGPGTRLTVL.

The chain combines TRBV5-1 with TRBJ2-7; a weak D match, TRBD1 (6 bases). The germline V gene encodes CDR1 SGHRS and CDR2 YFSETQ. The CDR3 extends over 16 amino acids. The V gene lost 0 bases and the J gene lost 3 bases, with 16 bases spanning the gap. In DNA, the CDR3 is TGCGCCAGCAGCTTGGAGTTCTCAGGGGCAAACTACGAGCAGTACTTC. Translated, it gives CASSLEFSGANYEQYF.

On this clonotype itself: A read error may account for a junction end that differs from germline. This CDR3 reads CASSPKPLGGSTDTQYF. As DNA, the CDR3 is TGCGCTAGCAGCCCTAAACCTCTAGGGGGGAGCACAGATACGCAGTATTTT. The J gene is TRBJ2-3, the V gene TRBV5-1, with D perhaps being TRBD1 or TRBD2 (6 bases each). The CDR3 is 17 amino acids. Germline V gene sequence: CDR1 SGHRS, CDR2 YFSETQ.

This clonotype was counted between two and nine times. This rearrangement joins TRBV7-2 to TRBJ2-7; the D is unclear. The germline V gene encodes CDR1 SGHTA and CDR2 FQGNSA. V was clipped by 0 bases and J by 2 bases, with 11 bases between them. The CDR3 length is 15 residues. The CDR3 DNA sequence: TGTGCCAGCAGCTTAGCAGGACCCGGACCCTACGAGCAGTACTTC. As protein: CASSLAGPGPYEQYF.

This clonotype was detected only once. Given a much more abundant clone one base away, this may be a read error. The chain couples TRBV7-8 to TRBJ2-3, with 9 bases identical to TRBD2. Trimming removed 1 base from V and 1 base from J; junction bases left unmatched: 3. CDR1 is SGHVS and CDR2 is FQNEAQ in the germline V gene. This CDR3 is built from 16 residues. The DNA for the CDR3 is TGTGCCAGCAGCTTAGGAGGCGGGAGGGGCACAGATACGCAGTATTTT. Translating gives CASSLGGGRGTDTQYF.

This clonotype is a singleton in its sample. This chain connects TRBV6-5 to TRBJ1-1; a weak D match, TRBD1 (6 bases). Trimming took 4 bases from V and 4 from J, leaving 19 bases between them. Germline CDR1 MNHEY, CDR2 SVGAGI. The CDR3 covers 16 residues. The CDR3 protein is CASSSVYPQGTTEAFF. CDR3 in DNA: TGTGCCAGCAGTTCTGTTTACCCACAGGGAACCACTGAAGCTTTCTTT.

The CDR3 DNA is TGCAGCTGGACAGGGGGGACTGAAGCTTTCTTT. Encoded protein: CSWTGGTEAFF. The chain combines TRBV29-1 with TRBJ1-1; 10 nucleotides agree with TRBD1. This CDR3 has 11 residues. Germline CDR1 is SQVTM and CDR2 is ANQGSEA. Trimming took 8 bases from V and 5 from J; bases not matched to a gene: 2.

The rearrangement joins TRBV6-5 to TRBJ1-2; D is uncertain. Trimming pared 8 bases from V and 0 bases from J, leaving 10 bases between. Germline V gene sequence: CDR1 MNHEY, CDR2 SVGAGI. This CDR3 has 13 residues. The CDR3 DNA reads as TGTGCCAGCGGCGGTCCTACTAACTATGGCTACACCTTC. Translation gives CASGGPTNYGYTF.

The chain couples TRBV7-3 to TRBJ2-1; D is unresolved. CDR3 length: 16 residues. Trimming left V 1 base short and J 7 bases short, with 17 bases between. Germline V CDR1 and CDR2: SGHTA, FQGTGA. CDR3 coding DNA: TGTGCCAGCAGCTTAAACGCTCGCCCGGGTGCAAATGAGCAGTTCTTC. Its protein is CASSLNARPGANEQFF.

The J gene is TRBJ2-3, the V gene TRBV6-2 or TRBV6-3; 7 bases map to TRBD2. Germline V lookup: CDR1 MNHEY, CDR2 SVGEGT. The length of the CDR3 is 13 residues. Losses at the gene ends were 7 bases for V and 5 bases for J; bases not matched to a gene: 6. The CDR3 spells CASKAGAEDTQYF. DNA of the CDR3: TGTGCCAGCAAGGCGGGAGCGGAAGATACGCAGTATTTT.

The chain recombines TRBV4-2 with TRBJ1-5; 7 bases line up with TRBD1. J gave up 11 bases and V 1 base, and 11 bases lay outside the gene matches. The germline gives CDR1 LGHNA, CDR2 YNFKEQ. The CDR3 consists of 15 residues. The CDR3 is CASSQVLGGEGTQHF. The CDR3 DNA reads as TGTGCCAGCAGCCAAGTGCTAGGGGGCGAAGGGACCCAGCATTTT.

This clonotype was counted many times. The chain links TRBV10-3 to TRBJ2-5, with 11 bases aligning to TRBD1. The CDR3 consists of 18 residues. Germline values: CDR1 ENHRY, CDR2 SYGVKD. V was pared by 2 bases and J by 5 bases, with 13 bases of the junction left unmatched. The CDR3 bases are TGTGCCATCAGTGAGGATTCCCCGGGACAGGGGGACTGGGAGACCCAGTACTTC. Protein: CAISEDSPGQGDWETQYF.

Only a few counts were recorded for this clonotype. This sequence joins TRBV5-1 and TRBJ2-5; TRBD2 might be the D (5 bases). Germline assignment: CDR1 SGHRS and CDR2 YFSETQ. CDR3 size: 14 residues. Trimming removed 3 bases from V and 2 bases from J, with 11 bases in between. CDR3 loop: CASSSLGSQETQYF. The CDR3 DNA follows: TGCGCCAGCAGCTCGCTGGGGAGTCAAGAGACCCAGTACTTC.

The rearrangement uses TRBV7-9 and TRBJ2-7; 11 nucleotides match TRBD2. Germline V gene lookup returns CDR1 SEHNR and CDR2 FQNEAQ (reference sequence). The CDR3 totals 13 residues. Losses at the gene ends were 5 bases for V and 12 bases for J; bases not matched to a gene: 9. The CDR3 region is CASSRRLAGSLYF. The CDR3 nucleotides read TGTGCCAGCAGCCGGCGACTAGCGGGATCCTTGTACTTC.

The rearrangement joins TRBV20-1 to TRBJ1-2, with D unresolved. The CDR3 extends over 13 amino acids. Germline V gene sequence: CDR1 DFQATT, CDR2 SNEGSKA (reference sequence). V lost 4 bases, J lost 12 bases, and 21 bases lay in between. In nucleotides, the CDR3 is TGCAGTGCTACCGGGTCGCGGAACGGGATAAACACCTTC. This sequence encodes CSATGSRNGINTF.

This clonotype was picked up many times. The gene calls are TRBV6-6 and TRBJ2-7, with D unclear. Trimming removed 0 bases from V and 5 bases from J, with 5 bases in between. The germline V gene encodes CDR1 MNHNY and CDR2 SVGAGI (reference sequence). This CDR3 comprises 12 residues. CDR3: CASSYSDNEQYF. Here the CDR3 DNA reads TGTGCCAGCAGTTACTCCGACAACGAGCAGTACTTC.

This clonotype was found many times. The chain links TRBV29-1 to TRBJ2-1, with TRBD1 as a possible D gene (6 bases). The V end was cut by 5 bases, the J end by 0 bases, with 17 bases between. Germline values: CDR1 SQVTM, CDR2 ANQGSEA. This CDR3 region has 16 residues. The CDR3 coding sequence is TGCAGCGTTCTCCCTCCGGGACAACCCTCCTACAATGAGCAGTTCTTC. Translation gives CSVLPPGQPSYNEQFF.

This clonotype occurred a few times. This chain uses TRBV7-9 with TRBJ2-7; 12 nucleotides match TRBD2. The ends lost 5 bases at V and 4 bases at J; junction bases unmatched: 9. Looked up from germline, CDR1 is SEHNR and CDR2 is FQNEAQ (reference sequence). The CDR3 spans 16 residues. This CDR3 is CASSPRTSGNWYEQYF. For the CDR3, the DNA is TGTGCCAGCAGCCCCCGGACTAGCGGGAATTGGTACGAGCAGTACTTC.

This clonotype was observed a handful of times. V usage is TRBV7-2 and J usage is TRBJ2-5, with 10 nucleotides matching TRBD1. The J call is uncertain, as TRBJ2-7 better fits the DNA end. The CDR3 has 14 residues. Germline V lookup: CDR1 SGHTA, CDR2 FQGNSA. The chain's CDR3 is CASSFPGTGVEQYF. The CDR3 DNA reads TGTGCCAGCAGCTTTCCGGGGACAGGGGTCGAGCAGTACTTC.